This entry is about one T cell receptor beta chain. This specimen belongs to a study of shared clonotypes between healthy human individuals. Study-wide background: A couple of female and a few male donors aged 18 to 49 were enrolled.

CDR3 size: 17 residues. V lost 7 bases to trimming and J lost 5 bases; unmatched junction nucleotides: 17. CDR1 LGHNT and CDR2 FRNRAP come from the germline V gene. Several immunoSEQ 96-well plates shared each subset's DNA, each plate a replicate. Libraries were prepared by immunoSEQ multiplex PCR; TCRdb keeps only in-frame clonotypes and omits some of them. This repertoire shows millions of clones, 90% to 95% found once; its top ten account for around 0.14%. The donors were adults (healthy and HIV-negative) with no recent acute infections or vaccinations. Caucasian adults residing in Nashville, Tennessee made up all the donors.

The clonotype was recovered from a man aged 18 to 30 in good health. The chain uses TRBV12-5 and TRBJ2-5; 9 bases map to TRBD2. The sequencing sample was made of naive CD4+ T cells sorted from blood. Subset here: CD45RA+ positively selected. The CDR3 nucleotides read TGTGCTAGTGTCCCCCTCTGGGGTAGCGGGAGCCTGGAGACCCAGTACTTC. Residues: CASVPLWGSGSLETQYF. The full variable domain, completed using reference TRBV12-5 and TRBJ2-5, is DARVTQTPRHKVTEMGQEVTMRCQPILGHNTVFWYRQTMMQGLELLAYFRNRAPLDDSGMPKDRFSAEMPDATLATLKIQPSEPRDSAVYFCASVPLWGSGSLETQYFGPGTRLLVL.